The subject of this entry is one T cell receptor (beta chain). In terms of age and location, participants ranged from about 18 to 95 years and lived in about 25 US areas. The V segment lost 4 bases and the J segment 0 bases; nucleotides outside the gene matches: 9. Germline CDR1 and CDR2: SGHVS and FNYEAQ. CDR3 length: 17 residues. The record originates from a study of blood T cell repertoires in COVID-19. TCRdb keeps only in-frame clones here, not all; method: immunoSEQ multiplex PCR. Found here are under 350,000 clones, roughly 91% of them singletons; the top ten hold under 2.5%. This clonotype was obtained from a woman aged 55-69 years who had recovered from COVID-19. Sequencing was carried out using PBMCs or T cells enriched from blood (not recorded which). The chain couples TRBV7-6 to TRBJ1-3; 7 nucleotides agree with TRBD1. The CDR3 region has the DNA TGTGCCAGCAGCTCAATAACGACAGGGAACTCTGGAAACACCATATATTTT. Amino acids: CASSSITTGNSGNTIYF. Full variable domain (missing parts from reference TRBV7-6 and TRBJ1-3): GAGVSQSPRYKVTKRGQDVALRCDPISGHVSLYWYRQALGQGPEFLTYFNYEAQQDKSGLPNDRFSAERPEGSISTLTIQRTEQRDSAMYRCASSSITTGNSGNTIYFGEGSWLTVV.